Sequencing of this TCR beta chain was carried out in a study of OX40 agonist ivuxolimab in advanced cancers. Study as a whole: Patients with hepatocellular carcinoma, melanoma, renal cell or head and neck cancer made up the dose-escalation patients. People who had prior anti-PD-1, anti-PD-L1 or anti-CTLA-4 therapy could take part, and around 43% had some.

V trimming: 4 bases; J trimming: 9 bases; junction bases outside the gene matches: 14. Germline values: CDR1 SGHRS, CDR2 YFSETQ. The length of the CDR3 is 16 residues. The method was immunoSEQ multiplex PCR; TCRdb's version includes in-frame clones alone and lacks a portion of them. The table has about 50,000 clones, about 88% seen once; the top ten hold roughly 0.69%. Sequenced material: CD4+ or CD8+ T cells sorted from blood, taken in a trial of the OX40 agonist ivuxolimab. The TCR was taken from an adult with an advanced solid tumor such as melanoma, head and neck, liver or kidney cancer. The rearrangement uses TRBV5-1 and TRBJ2-1; TRBD1 matches at 9 bases. CDR3 bases: TGCGCCAGCAGCATTTCACCCCGGACAGGGGAGACTGAGCAGTTCTTC. It yields the protein CASSISPRTGETEQFF. Variable domain in full (rest from reference TRBV5-1 and TRBJ2-1): KAGVTQTPRYLIKTRGQQVTLSCSPISGHRSVSWYQQTPGQGLQFLFEYFSETQRNKGNFPGRFSGRQFSNSRSEMNVSTLELGDSALYLCASSISPRTGETEQFFGPGTRLTVL.